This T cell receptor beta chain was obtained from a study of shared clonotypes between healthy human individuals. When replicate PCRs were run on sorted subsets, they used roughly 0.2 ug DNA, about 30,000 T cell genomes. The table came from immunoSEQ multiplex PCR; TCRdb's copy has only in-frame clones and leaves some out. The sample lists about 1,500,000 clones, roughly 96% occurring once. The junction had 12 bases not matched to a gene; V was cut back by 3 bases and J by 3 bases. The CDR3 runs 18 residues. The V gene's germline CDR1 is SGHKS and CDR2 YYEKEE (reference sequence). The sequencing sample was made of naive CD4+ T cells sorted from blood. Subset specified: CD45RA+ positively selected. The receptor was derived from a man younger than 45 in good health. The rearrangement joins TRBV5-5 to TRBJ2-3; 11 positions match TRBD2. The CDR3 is CASSSQRIAGGLTDTQYF. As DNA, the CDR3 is TGTGCCAGCAGCTCTCAGCGGATAGCGGGAGGGCTGACAGATACGCAGTATTTT.